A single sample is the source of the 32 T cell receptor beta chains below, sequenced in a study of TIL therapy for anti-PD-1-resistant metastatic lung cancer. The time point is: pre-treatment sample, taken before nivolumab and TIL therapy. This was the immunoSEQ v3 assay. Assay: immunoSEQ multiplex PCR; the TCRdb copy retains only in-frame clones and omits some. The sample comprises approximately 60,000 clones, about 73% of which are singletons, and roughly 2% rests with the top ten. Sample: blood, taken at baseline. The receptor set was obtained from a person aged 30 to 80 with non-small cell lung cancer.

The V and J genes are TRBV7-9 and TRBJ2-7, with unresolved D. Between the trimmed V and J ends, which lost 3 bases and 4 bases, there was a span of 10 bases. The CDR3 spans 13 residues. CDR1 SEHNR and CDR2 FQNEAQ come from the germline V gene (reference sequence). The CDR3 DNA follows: TGTGCCAGCAGCTTCGACCAAAGTTACGAGCAGTACTTC. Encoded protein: CASSFDQSYEQYF.

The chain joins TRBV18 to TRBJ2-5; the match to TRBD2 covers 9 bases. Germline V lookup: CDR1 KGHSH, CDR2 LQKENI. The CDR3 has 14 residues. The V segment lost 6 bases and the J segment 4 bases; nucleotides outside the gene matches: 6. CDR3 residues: CASSQRLAAETQYF. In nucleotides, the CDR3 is TGTGCCAGCTCTCAAAGACTAGCGGCAGAGACCCAGTACTTC.

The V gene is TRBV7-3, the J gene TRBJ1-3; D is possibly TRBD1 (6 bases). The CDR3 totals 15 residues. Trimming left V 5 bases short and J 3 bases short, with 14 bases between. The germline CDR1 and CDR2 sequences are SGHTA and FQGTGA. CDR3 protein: CASSPTGGRGNTIYF. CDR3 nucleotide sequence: TGTGCCAGCAGCCCCACTGGGGGCCGTGGAAACACCATATATTTT.

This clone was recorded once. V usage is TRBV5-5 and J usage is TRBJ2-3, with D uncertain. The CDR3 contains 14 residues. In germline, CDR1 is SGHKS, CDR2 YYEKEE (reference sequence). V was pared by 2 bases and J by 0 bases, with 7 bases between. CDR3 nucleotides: TGTGCCAGCAGCTTCCCGTCTAGCACAGATACGCAGTATTTT. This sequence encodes CASSFPSSTDTQYF.

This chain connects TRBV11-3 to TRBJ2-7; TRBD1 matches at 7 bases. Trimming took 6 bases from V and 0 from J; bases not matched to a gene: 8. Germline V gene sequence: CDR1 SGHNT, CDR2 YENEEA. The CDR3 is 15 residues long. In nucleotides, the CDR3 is TGTGCCAGCAGTTTTATGACAGGGCTCTCCTACGAGCAGTACTTC. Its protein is CASSFMTGLSYEQYF.

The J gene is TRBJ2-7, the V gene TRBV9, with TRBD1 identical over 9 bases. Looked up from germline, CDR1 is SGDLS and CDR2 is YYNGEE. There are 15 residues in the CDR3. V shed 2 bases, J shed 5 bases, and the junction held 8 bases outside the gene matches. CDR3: CASSVLRDRDDEQYF. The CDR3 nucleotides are TGTGCCAGCAGCGTCCTGCGGGACAGGGATGACGAGCAGTACTTC.

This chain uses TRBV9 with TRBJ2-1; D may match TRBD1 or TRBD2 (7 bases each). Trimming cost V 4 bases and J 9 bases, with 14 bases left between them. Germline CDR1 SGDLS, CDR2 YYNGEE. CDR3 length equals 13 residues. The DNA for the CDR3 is TGTGCCAGCAGCCCCCAGGGGGAGGGTGAGCAGTTCTTC. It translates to CASSPQGEGEQFF.

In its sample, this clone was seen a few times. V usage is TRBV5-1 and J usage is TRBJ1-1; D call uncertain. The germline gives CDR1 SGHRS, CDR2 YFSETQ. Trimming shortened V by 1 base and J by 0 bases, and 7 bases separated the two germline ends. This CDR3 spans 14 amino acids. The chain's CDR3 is CASSLTGLNTEAFF. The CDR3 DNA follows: TGCGCCAGCAGCTTGACCGGGTTGAACACTGAAGCTTTCTTT.

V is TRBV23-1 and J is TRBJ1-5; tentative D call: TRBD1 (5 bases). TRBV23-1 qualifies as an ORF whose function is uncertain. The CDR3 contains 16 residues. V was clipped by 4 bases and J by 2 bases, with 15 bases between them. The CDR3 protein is CASSPPRGEGNQPQHF. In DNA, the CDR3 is TGCGCCAGCAGTCCCCCGAGGGGCGAGGGCAATCAGCCCCAGCATTTT.

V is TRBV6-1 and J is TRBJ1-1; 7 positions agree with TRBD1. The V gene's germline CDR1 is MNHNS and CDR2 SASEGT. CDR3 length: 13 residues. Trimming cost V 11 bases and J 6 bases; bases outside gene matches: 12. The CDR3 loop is CAGRQGGWSEAFF. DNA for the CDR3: TGTGCCGGAAGACAGGGAGGGTGGTCTGAAGCTTTCTTT.

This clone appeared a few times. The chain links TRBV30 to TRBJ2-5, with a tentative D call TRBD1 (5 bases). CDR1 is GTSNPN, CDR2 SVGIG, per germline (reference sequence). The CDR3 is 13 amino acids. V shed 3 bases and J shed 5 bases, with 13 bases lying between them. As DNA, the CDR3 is TGTGCCTGGAGCTCCGTGGGGCCGGAGACCCAGTACTTC. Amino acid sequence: CAWSSVGPETQYF.

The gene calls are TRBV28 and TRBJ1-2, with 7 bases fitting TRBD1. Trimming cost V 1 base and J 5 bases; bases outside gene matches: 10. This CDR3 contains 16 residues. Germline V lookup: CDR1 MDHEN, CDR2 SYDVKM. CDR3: CASSLLSGGQTYGYTF. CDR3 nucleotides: TGTGCCAGCAGTTTATTGTCTGGGGGACAGACTTATGGCTACACCTTC.

As DNA, the CDR3 is TGTGCCAGCAGCTCCCAGGCAGGGGGAGACTACAATGAGCAGTTCTTC. The encoded protein is CASSSQAGGDYNEQFF. This rearrangement joins TRBV5-6 to TRBJ2-1; 7 nucleotides align to TRBD1. This CDR3 comprises 16 residues. The germline gives CDR1 SGHDT, CDR2 YYEEEE. The V and J ends lost 3 bases and 3 bases, in that order; junction bases with no gene match: 9.

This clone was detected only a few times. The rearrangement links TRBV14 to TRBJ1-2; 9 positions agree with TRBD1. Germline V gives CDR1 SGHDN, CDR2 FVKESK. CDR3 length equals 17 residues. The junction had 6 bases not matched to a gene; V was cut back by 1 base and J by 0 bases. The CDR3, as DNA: TGTGCCAGCAGCCAAGGTTTGGGACAGGGCCCTAACTATGGCTACACCTTC. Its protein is CASSQGLGQGPNYGYTF. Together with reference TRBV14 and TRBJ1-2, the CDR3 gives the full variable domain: EAGVTQFPSHSVIEKGQTVTLRCDPISGHDNLYWYRRVMGKEIKFLLHFVKESKQDESGMPNNRFLAERTGGTYSTLKVQPAELEDSGVYFCASSQGLGQGPNYGYTFGSGTRLTVV.

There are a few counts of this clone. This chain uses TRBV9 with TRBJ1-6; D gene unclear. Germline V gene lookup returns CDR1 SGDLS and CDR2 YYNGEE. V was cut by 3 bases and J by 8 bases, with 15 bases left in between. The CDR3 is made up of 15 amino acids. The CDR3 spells CASSDKRDGYSPLHF. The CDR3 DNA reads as TGTGCCAGCAGCGATAAAAGGGATGGGTATTCACCCCTCCACTTT.

CDR3 region: CASSITGVGTDTQYF. CDR3 coding DNA: TGTGCCAGCAGTATCACGGGGGTCGGCACAGATACGCAGTATTTT. The chain uses TRBV6-4 and TRBJ2-3, with D maybe TRBD2 (6 bases). CDR1 and CDR2 (germline): MRHNA, SNTAGT. The CDR3 has 15 residues. V was shortened by 5 bases and J by 1 base, with 13 bases between the two germline ends.

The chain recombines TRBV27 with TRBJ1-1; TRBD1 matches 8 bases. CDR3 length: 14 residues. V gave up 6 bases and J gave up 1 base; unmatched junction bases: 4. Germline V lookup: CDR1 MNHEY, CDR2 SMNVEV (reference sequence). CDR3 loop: CASSRQGSNTEAFF. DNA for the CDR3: TGTGCCAGCAGCCGACAGGGGTCGAACACTGAAGCTTTCTTT.

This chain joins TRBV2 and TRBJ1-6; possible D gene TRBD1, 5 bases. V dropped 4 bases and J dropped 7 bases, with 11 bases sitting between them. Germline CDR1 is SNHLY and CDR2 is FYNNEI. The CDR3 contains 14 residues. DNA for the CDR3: TGTGCCAGCAGTGCTCAGGGTGGGAATTCACCCCTCCACTTT. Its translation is CASSAQGGNSPLHF.

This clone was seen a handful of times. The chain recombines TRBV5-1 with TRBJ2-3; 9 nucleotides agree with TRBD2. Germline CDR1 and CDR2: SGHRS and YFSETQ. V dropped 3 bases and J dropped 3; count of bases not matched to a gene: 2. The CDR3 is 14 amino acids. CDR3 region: CASSSSGVTDTQYF. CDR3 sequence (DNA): TGCGCCAGCAGCTCTAGCGGGGTTACAGATACGCAGTATTTT.

The CDR3 DNA follows: TGTGCCAGCAGGGCCGGGACAGGGATCACCGGGGAGCTGTTTTTT. Translating it yields CASRAGTGITGELFF. This rearrangement joins TRBV5-4 to TRBJ2-2; TRBD1 aligns across 9 bases. The CDR3 has 15 amino acids. CDR1 is SGHNT, CDR2 YYREEE, per germline (reference sequence). After removal of 5 bases from V and 4 bases from J, the junction contained 6 bases not matched to a gene.

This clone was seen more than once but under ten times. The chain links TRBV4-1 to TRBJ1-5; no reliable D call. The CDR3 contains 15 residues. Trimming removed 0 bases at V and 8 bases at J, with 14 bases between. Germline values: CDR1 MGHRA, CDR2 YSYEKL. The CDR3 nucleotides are TGCGCCAGCAGCCAAGAAACGGTGTCCAACGAGCCCCAGCATTTT. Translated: CASSQETVSNEPQHF.

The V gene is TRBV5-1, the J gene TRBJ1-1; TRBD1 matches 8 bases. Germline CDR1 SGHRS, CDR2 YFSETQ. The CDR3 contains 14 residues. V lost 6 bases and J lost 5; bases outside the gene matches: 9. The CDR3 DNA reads TGCGCCAGCACGTCACAGGGGGGGAGTACTGAAGCTTTCTTT. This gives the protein CASTSQGGSTEAFF.

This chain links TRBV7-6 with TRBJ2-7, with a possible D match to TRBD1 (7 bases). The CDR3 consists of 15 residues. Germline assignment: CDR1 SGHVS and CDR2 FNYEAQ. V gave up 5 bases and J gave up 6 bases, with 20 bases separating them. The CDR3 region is CASSHRRDRAGEQYF. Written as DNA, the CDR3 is TGTGCCAGCAGCCATCGCCGGGACAGAGCGGGCGAGCAGTACTTC.

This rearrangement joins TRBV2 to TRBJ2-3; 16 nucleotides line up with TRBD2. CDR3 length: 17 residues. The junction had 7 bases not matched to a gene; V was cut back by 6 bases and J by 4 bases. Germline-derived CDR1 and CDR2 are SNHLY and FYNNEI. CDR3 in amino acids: CASRRGLAGGLSDTQYF. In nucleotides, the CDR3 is TGTGCCAGCAGGCGGGGACTAGCGGGGGGGCTGTCAGATACGCAGTATTTT. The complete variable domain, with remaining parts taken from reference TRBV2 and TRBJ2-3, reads EPEVTQTPSHQVTQMGQEVILRCVPISNHLYFYWYRQILGQKVEFLVSFYNNEISEKSEIFDDQFSVERPDGSNFTLKIRSTKLEDSAMYFCASRRGLAGGLSDTQYFGPGTRLTVL.

CDR3 residues: CASSLGVAGALDTQYF. The CDR3 nucleotides read TGTGCCAGCAGCTTAGGCGTAGCGGGGGCTCTCGATACGCAGTATTTT. The chain joins TRBV7-2 to TRBJ2-3, with 9 nucleotides matching TRBD2. From germline, CDR1 is SGHTA and CDR2 FQGNSA. This CDR3 spans 16 amino acids. V dropped 1 base and J dropped 6; count of bases not matched to a gene: 8.

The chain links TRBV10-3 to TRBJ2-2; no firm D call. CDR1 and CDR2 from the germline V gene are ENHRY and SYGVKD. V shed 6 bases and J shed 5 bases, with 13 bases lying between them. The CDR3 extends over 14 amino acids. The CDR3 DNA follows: TGTGCCATCAGCCCGCTTGAAACTACCGGGGAGCTGTTTTTT. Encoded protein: CAISPLETTGELFF.

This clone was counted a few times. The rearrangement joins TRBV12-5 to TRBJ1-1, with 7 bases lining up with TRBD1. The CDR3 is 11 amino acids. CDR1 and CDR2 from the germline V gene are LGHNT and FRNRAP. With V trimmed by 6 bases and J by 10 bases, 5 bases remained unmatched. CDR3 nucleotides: TGTGCTAGTGGGACAGGGAGTACAGCTTTCTTT. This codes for CASGTGSTAFF.

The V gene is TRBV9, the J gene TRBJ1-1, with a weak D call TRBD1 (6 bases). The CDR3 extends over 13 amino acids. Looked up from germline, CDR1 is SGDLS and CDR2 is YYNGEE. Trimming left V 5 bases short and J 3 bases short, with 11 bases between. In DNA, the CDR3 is TGTGCCAGCAGTGAGGACAGTTACACTGAAGCTTTCTTT. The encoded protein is CASSEDSYTEAFF. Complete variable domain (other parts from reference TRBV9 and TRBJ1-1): DSGVTQTPKHLITATGQRVTLRCSPRSGDLSVYWYQQSLDQGLQFLIQYYNGEERAKGNILERFSAQQFPDLHSELNLSSLELGDSALYFCASSEDSYTEAFFGQGTRLTVV.

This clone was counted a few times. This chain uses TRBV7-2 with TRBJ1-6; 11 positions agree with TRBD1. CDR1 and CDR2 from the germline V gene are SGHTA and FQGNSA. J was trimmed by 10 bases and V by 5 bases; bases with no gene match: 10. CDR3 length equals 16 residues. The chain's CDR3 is CASSPMGGQGGSPLHF. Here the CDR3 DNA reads TGTGCCAGCAGCCCTATGGGGGGACAGGGGGGGTCACCCCTCCACTTT.

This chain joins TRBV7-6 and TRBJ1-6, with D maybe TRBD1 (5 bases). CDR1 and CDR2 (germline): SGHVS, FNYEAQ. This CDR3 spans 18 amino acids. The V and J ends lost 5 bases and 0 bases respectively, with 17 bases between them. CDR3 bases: TGTGCCAGCAGCCCAACAGGACACAAAACCTCCTATAATTCACCCCTCCACTTT. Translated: CASSPTGHKTSYNSPLHF.

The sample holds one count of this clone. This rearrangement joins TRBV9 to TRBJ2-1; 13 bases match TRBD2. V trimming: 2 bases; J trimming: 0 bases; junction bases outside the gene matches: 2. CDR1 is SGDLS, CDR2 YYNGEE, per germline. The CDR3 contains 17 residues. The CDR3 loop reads CASSVGLAGVSYNEQFF. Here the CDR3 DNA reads TGTGCCAGCAGCGTTGGACTAGCGGGAGTCTCCTACAATGAGCAGTTCTTC.

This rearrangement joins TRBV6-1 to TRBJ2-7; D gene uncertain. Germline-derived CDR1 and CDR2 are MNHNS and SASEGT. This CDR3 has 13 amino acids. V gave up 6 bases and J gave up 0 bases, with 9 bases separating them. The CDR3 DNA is TGTGCCAGCAGGAGTTTAAGCTCCTACGAGCAGTACTTC. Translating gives CASRSLSSYEQYF.